These 13 T cell receptor beta chains were sequenced from one sample in a study of T cell changes during pregnancy in multiple sclerosis. The protocol was immunoSEQ multiplex PCR, while the TCRdb copy is restricted to in-frame clones and leaves out a portion. The sample yields around 20,000 clones, approximately 80% seen once. Source: CD8+ T cells from peripheral blood mononuclear cells, taken in the first trimester of pregnancy. These receptor sequences come from a female donor in good health, enrolled as a control in a pregnancy study.

The genes are TRBV6-1 and TRBJ2-2; possibly TRBD1 for D (6 bases). The length of the CDR3 is 15 residues. Germline loops: CDR1 MNHNS, CDR2 SASEGT. The germline V and J ends were trimmed by 10 bases and 6 bases, with 21 bases remaining between them. The CDR3: CAISFGGGEAGELFF. The CDR3 region has the DNA TGTGCCATCTCTTTTGGTGGGGGCGAGGCCGGGGAGCTGTTTTTT.

This rearrangement joins TRBV9 to TRBJ2-7, with 7 bases identical to TRBD1. Trimming took 3 bases from V and 1 from J; bases not matched to a gene: 4. From germline, CDR1 is SGDLS and CDR2 YYNGEE. CDR3 length: 14 amino acids. The CDR3 DNA sequence: TGTGCCAGCAGCGCTTCAGGGGGATCCTACGAGCAGTACTTC. Translating it yields CASSASGGSYEQYF.

The chain couples TRBV19 to TRBJ1-2, with unresolved D. V shed 4 bases and J shed 5 bases, with 20 bases lying between them. The V gene's germline CDR1 is LNHDA and CDR2 SQIVND (reference sequence). The CDR3 extends over 16 amino acids. The DNA of the CDR3 is TGTGCCAGTAGTAACCCAACAGCCGTTCCTCAGTATGGCTACACCTTC. Its translation is CASSNPTAVPQYGYTF.

The chain carries TRBV23-1 and TRBJ2-7, with 7 bases matching TRBD1. TRBV23-1 is given ORF status, its function remaining uncertain. The V segment lost 0 bases and the J segment 2 bases; nucleotides outside the gene matches: 16. The CDR3 runs 19 residues. This CDR3 is CASSQSNPETGLGPYEQYF. CDR3 sequence (DNA): TGCGCCAGCAGTCAATCGAACCCCGAGACAGGGCTAGGGCCCTACGAGCAGTACTTC.

CDR3 in DNA: TGTGCCAGCAGCCAACGGGCGGGTTATGAGCAGTTCTTC. As protein: CASSQRAGYEQFF. The rearrangement uses TRBV7-9 and TRBJ2-1, with D maybe TRBD2 (5 bases). Germline V gene data show CDR1 as SEHNR and CDR2 as FQNEAQ (reference sequence). V lost 5 bases, J lost 8 bases, and 13 bases lay in between. CDR3 size: 13 residues.

The chain has TRBV5-1 and TRBJ2-1; 11 nucleotides align to TRBD1. J lost 10 bases, V lost 4 bases, and 10 bases had no gene match. Germline V gene sequence: CDR1 SGHRS, CDR2 YFSETQ. CDR3 length equals 15 residues. CDR3 region: CASSLRTGGAREQFF. CDR3 DNA sequence: TGCGCCAGCAGCCTGCGGACAGGGGGCGCGAGGGAGCAGTTCTTC.

This chain uses TRBV21-1 with TRBJ2-7; the table's D call, TRBD1, has no DNA check behind it. TRBV21-1 is reported as a pseudogene. This CDR3 comprises 13 residues. CDR3 nucleotide sequence: TGTGCCAGCAGCAAGGGGCCTCCCTACGAGCAGTACTTC. This codes for CASSKGPPYEQYF.

This clone was counted ten times or more. The chain employs TRBV27 and TRBJ1-4; no firm D call. Germline CDR1 and CDR2: MNHEY and SMNVEV (reference sequence). The CDR3 contains 16 residues. V lost 2 bases and J 1 base, leaving 11 bases between the germline ends. The CDR3 loop is CASSLTGRRTNEKLFF. The CDR3 DNA sequence: TGTGCCAGCAGTTTAACGGGAAGGAGAACTAATGAAAAACTGTTTTTT.

The CDR3: CASSLGTGMNTEAFF. The CDR3 DNA is TGTGCCAGCAGTTTAGGGACAGGGATGAACACTGAAGCTTTCTTT. The chain uses TRBV27 and TRBJ1-1; TRBD1 aligns across 9 bases. V shed 2 bases, J shed 0 bases, and the junction held 1 base outside the gene matches. The CDR3 totals 15 residues. CDR1 and CDR2 (germline): MNHEY, SMNVEV (reference sequence).

This clone was seen a single time. This sequence joins TRBV27 and TRBJ2-7; 8 nucleotides align to TRBD2. The CDR3 consists of 14 residues. V trimming: 4 bases; J trimming: 1 base; junction bases outside the gene matches: 3. Germline lookup yields CDR1 MNHEY and CDR2 SMNVEV (reference sequence). DNA of the CDR3: TGTGCCAGCAGTTCGACGGGGGGGTCCTACGAGCAGTACTTC. This gives the protein CASSSTGGSYEQYF.

This chain uses TRBV27 with TRBJ2-5; D unresolved. V was clipped by 6 bases and J by 0 bases, with 11 bases between them. CDR1 is MNHEY, CDR2 SMNVEV, per germline (reference sequence). The length of the CDR3 is 14 residues. DNA for the CDR3: TGTGCCAGCAGGGCCATCGGGTACCAAGAGACCCAGTACTTC. It encodes CASRAIGYQETQYF.

This clone was seen a single time. The CDR3 protein is CASSLGQERDEQYF. CDR3 sequence (DNA): TGTGCCAGCAGTCTCGGACAGGAGAGGGACGAGCAGTACTTC. V gene TRBV6-1 combines with J gene TRBJ2-7, with 7 nucleotides matching TRBD1. J was trimmed by 5 bases and V by 5 bases; bases with no gene match: 9. CDR3 length: 14 amino acids. CDR1 MNHNS and CDR2 SASEGT come from the germline V gene.

V usage is TRBV30 and J usage is TRBJ2-5, with D maybe TRBD2 (5 bases). From germline, CDR1 is GTSNPN and CDR2 SVGIG (reference sequence). V lost 3 bases and J lost 5, with 10 bases in between. The CDR3 is made up of 12 amino acids. Here the CDR3 DNA reads TGTGCCTGGAGCCCCGGGGATGAGACCCAGTACTTC. It codes for CAWSPGDETQYF.